The rows below give T cell receptor beta chains drawn from one sample of a study of T-cell reconstitution after alpha-beta-depleted transplantation in children. TCRdb re-called the PCR reads with MiXCR, one entry per CDR3 protein. The table lists 220,000 or so distinct CDR3 sequences, approximately 8.9% of them singletons. The material was PBMCs, mostly from graft donor cells, obtained 180 days after TCRalphabeta/CD19-depleted stem cell transplant. The receptor set was obtained from a male patient between 5 and 17 years old who had a stem cell transplant for acute lymphoblastic leukemia, so the T cells may come from the graft donor. Each CDR3 is given with its conserved first and last residue. The D gene is left open where the match is weak. Size values are once, few and many counts, or a class for expanded clones, and some rows have none.

CDR3 protein: CASSQAATGGSNEQFF
CDR3 DNA: TGTGCCAGCAGCCAAGCGGCGACAGGGGGCTCCAATGAGCAGTTCTTC
CDR3 length: 16
V gene: TRBV3-1
clone size: many
J gene: TRBJ2-1
D gene: TRBD1

CDR3 protein: CASSLAQGYEQYF
CDR3 DNA: TGTGCCAGCAGCTTAGCCCAGGGGTACGAGCAGTACTTC
CDR3 length: 13
V gene: TRBV7-2
clone size: many
J gene: TRBJ2-7
D gene: -

CDR3 protein: CASSQDAGGPWNTQYF
CDR3 DNA: TGCGCCAGCAGCCAAGATGCGGGAGGGCCTTGGAATACGCAGTATTTT
CDR3 length: 16
V gene: TRBV4-1
clone size: many
J gene: TRBJ2-3
D gene: TRBD2

CDR3 protein: CASSRPSGITQYF
CDR3 DNA: TGTGCCAGCAGCCGCCCCTCAGGGATTACGCAGTATTTT
CDR3 length: 13
V gene: TRBV3-1
clone size: few
J gene: TRBJ2-3
D gene: -

CDR3 protein: CASRHQGSQETQYF
CDR3 DNA: TGCGCCAGCAGACATCAGGGGAGTCAAGAGACCCAGTACTTC
CDR3 length: 14
V gene: TRBV5-1
clone size: many
J gene: TRBJ2-5
D gene: -

CDR3 protein: CASSGGQLQVRAYEQYF
CDR3 DNA: TGCGCCAGCAGCGGGGGACAGCTTCAGGTTCGGGCCTACGAGCAGTACTTC
CDR3 length: 17
V gene: TRBV5-1
clone size: many
J gene: TRBJ2-7
D gene: TRBD1

CDR3 protein: CASSHILDIPSYNEQFF
CDR3 DNA: TGTGCCAGCAGCCACATTCTTGACATCCCCTCGTACAATGAGCAGTTCTTC
CDR3 length: 17
V gene: TRBV4-2
clone size: many
J gene: TRBJ2-1
D gene: -

CDR3 protein: CASSEQGALGTEAFF
CDR3 DNA: TGTGCCAGCAGCGAACAGGGGGCTCTGGGCACTGAAGCTTTCTTT
CDR3 length: 15
V gene: TRBV12-3/TRBV12-4
clone size: many
J gene: TRBJ1-1
D gene: TRBD1

CDR3 protein: CASSQTSGRNTGELFF
CDR3 DNA: TGTGCCAGCAGTCAGACTAGCGGGAGAAACACCGGGGAGCTGTTTTTT
CDR3 length: 16
V gene: TRBV14
clone size: many
J gene: TRBJ2-2
D gene: TRBD2

CDR3 protein: CASSEEGSYYEQYF
CDR3 DNA: TGTGCCAGCAGCGAAGAGGGGTCTTATTACGAGCAGTACTTC
CDR3 length: 14
V gene: TRBV7-6
clone size: many
J gene: TRBJ2-7
D gene: -

CDR3 protein: CASSEARAGHQPQHF
CDR3 DNA: TGTGCCAGCAGCGAAGCGCGGGCCGGACATCAGCCCCAGCATTTT
CDR3 length: 15
V gene: TRBV6-1
clone size: -
J gene: TRBJ1-5
D gene: -

CDR3 protein: CSVLERMNTEAFF
CDR3 DNA: TGCAGCGTTTTAGAACGGATGAACACTGAAGCTTTCTTT
CDR3 length: 13
V gene: TRBV29-1
clone size: many
J gene: TRBJ1-1
D gene: -

CDR3 protein: CASSATSGRPPLYEQYF
CDR3 DNA: TGTGCCAGCAGCGCGACTAGCGGGAGGCCCCCCCTGTACGAGCAGTACTTC
CDR3 length: 17
V gene: TRBV4-2
clone size: many
J gene: TRBJ2-7
D gene: TRBD2

CDR3 protein: CSARYMTGEQYF
CDR3 DNA: TGCAGTGCTAGATACATGACTGGAGAGCAGTACTTC
CDR3 length: 12
V gene: TRBV20-1
clone size: many
J gene: TRBJ2-7
D gene: -

CDR3 protein: CASSSHGDRGRAGLSYNEQFF
CDR3 DNA: TGTGCTAGCAGCTCGCACGGAGACAGGGGGAGGGCGGGCCTCTCCTACAATGAGCAGTTCTTC
CDR3 length: 21
V gene: TRBV7-7
clone size: many
J gene: TRBJ2-1
D gene: TRBD1

CDR3 protein: CASSQVIKAGSAYEQYF
CDR3 DNA: TGTGCCAGCAGCCAAGTAATTAAGGCGGGATCCGCCTACGAGCAGTACTTC
CDR3 length: 17
V gene: TRBV3-1
clone size: many
J gene: TRBJ2-7
D gene: -

CDR3 protein: CASSYAGLAEGQETQYF
CDR3 DNA: TGTGCCAGCAGTTACGCGGGACTAGCGGAGGGGCAAGAGACCCAGTACTTC
CDR3 length: 17
V gene: TRBV6-5
clone size: -
J gene: TRBJ2-5
D gene: TRBD2

CDR3 protein: CASRLVSGTEAFF
CDR3 DNA: TGTGCCAGCAGACTTGTATCGGGGACTGAAGCTTTCTTT
CDR3 length: 13
V gene: TRBV7-9
clone size: many
J gene: TRBJ1-1
D gene: -

CDR3 protein: CASSPTENQPQHF
CDR3 DNA: TGTGCCAGTAGCCCCACAGAGAATCAGCCCCAGCATTTT
CDR3 length: 13
V gene: TRBV19
clone size: many
J gene: TRBJ1-5
D gene: -

CDR3 protein: CASSLVQGNYGYTF
CDR3 DNA: TGTGCCAGCAGCTTGGTTCAAGGGAACTATGGCTACACCTTC
CDR3 length: 14
V gene: TRBV5-5
clone size: many
J gene: TRBJ1-2
D gene: -

CDR3 protein: CASSLDKGRHEQFF
CDR3 DNA: TGTGCCAGCAGCTTAGATAAGGGGCGGCATGAGCAGTTCTTC
CDR3 length: 14
V gene: TRBV7-2
clone size: many
J gene: TRBJ2-1
D gene: -

CDR3 protein: CASSISLGTYYGYTF
CDR3 DNA: TGTGCCAGTAGTATCTCCCTCGGGACCTACTATGGCTACACCTTC
CDR3 length: 15
V gene: TRBV19
clone size: many
J gene: TRBJ1-2
D gene: -

CDR3 protein: CASSYGPNTGELFF
CDR3 DNA: TGTGCCAGCAGTTACGGACCAAACACCGGGGAGCTGTTTTTT
CDR3 length: 14
V gene: TRBV6-2/TRBV6-3
clone size: many
J gene: TRBJ2-2
D gene: -

CDR3 protein: CSARDPGLAGSRYEQYF
CDR3 DNA: TGCAGTGCTAGAGACCCGGGACTAGCGGGATCCAGGTACGAGCAGTACTTC
CDR3 length: 17
V gene: TRBV20-1
clone size: many
J gene: TRBJ2-7
D gene: TRBD2

CDR3 protein: CASSWAGAVQPQHF
CDR3 DNA: TGTGCCAGCAGTTGGGCAGGGGCGGTTCAGCCCCAGCATTTT
CDR3 length: 14
V gene: TRBV28
clone size: many
J gene: TRBJ1-5
D gene: -

CDR3 protein: CSARDPGGTSYEQYF
CDR3 DNA: TGCAGTGCTAGAGACCCCGGGGGGACCTCCTACGAGCAGTACTTC
CDR3 length: 15
V gene: TRBV20-1
clone size: many
J gene: TRBJ2-7
D gene: TRBD2

CDR3 protein: CASSPKTTGAEQYF
CDR3 DNA: TGTGCCAGCTCACCAAAGACCACAGGGGCCGAGCAGTACTTC
CDR3 length: 14
V gene: TRBV18
clone size: many
J gene: TRBJ2-7
D gene: TRBD1

CDR3 protein: CSALTGLGGYTF
CDR3 DNA: TGCAGCGCCCTGACAGGGCTTGGGGGCTACACCTTC
CDR3 length: 12
V gene: TRBV29-1
clone size: many
J gene: TRBJ1-2
D gene: TRBD1

CDR3 protein: CASSQVGRVQETQYF
CDR3 DNA: TGTGCCAGCAGCCAAGTCGGGAGGGTCCAAGAGACCCAGTACTTC
CDR3 length: 15
V gene: TRBV3-1
clone size: many
J gene: TRBJ2-5
D gene: TRBD2

CDR3 protein: CASSLLAGGPNEQFF
CDR3 DNA: TGTGCCAGCAGTTTACTAGCGGGAGGGCCCAATGAGCAGTTCTTC
CDR3 length: 15
V gene: TRBV12-3/TRBV12-4
clone size: many
J gene: TRBJ2-1
D gene: TRBD2

CDR3 protein: CASSLYPGNTEAFF
CDR3 DNA: TGTGCCAGCAGTTTATACCCAGGGAACACTGAAGCTTTCTTT
CDR3 length: 14
V gene: TRBV28
clone size: many
J gene: TRBJ1-1
D gene: -

CDR3 protein: CASNQGSGNTIYF
CDR3 DNA: TGTGCCAGCAACCAGGGGTCTGGAAACACCATATATTTT
CDR3 length: 13
V gene: TRBV12-3/TRBV12-4
clone size: many
J gene: TRBJ1-3
D gene: -